This is a list of T cell receptor beta chains from one sample in a study of cytomegalovirus exposure and HLA in healthy donors. Some clones are missing from TCRdb's copy, which holds only in-frame ones; the method was immunoSEQ multiplex PCR. Seen here are about 190,000 clones, around 75% observed once, and the top ten hold about 1.7%. The sample comprised PBMCs. Receptors originate from a woman in her 30s in good health and CMV-seronegative. Each CDR3 is given with its conserved first and last residue. D genes are given only for firm matches. Size is omitted from some rows. Given values are once, few, many or a class for expanded clones.

D: TRBD1; size: NA; J: TRBJ1-2; V: TRBV18; CDR3: CASSNRDRDNYGYTF; DNA: TGTGCCAGCTCTAACCGGGACAGGGATAACTATGGCTACACCTTC
D: NA; size: few; J: TRBJ1-3; V: TRBV5-1; CDR3: CASSSRTGSSGNTIYF; DNA: TGCGCCAGCAGCTCGCGTACGGGGTCGTCTGGAAACACCATATATTTT
D: TRBD1; size: NA; J: TRBJ2-1; V: TRBV13; CDR3: CASSFLRGSEQFF; DNA: TGTGCCAGCAGCTTTCTCAGGGGGAGTGAGCAGTTCTTC
D: TRBD1; size: NA; J: TRBJ2-7; V: TRBV14; CDR3: CASSQQDRGRYEQYF; DNA: TGTGCCAGCAGTCAGCAAGACAGGGGTAGATACGAGCAGTACTTC
D: NA; size: NA; J: TRBJ2-6; V: TRBV9; CDR3: CASSPTGGSGANVLTF; DNA: TGTGCCAGCAGCCCCACCGGAGGCTCTGGGGCCAACGTCCTGACTTTC
D: TRBD1; size: once; J: TRBJ2-5; V: TRBV2; CDR3: CASSSQGQALPNF; DNA: TGTGCCAGCAGTAGCCAGGGACAGGCTCTCCCGAACTTC
D: NA; size: few; J: TRBJ2-6; V: TRBV5-6; CDR3: CASSFSFSGANVLTF; DNA: TGTGCCAGCAGCTTTTCCTTCTCTGGGGCCAACGTCCTGACTTTC
D: NA; size: once; J: TRBJ2-3; V: TRBV9; CDR3: CASTLGIGGPGDTQYF; DNA: TGTGCCAGCACCCTAGGGATCGGGGGGCCTGGGGATACGCAGTATTTT
D: NA; size: NA; J: TRBJ1-4; V: TRBV19; CDR3: CASSVGQPRGEKLFF; DNA: TGTGCCAGTAGTGTTGGACAGCCACGCGGCGAAAAACTGTTTTTT
D: NA; size: NA; J: TRBJ1-2; V: TRBV11-2; CDR3: CASSFNSGGYTF; DNA: TGTGCCAGCAGCTTCAACTCGGGTGGCTACACCTTC
D: NA; size: NA; J: TRBJ2-3; V: TRBV9; CDR3: CASSPLGATRGDTQYF; DNA: TGTGCCAGCAGCCCTCTGGGGGCCACGAGGGGAGATACGCAGTATTTT
D: NA; size: NA; J: TRBJ1-1; V: TRBV29-1; CDR3: CSALVNTEAFF; DNA: TGCAGCGCACTTGTGAACACTGAAGCTTTCTTT
D: TRBD2; size: NA; J: TRBJ2-3; V: TRBV9; CDR3: CASSVEPYYTRAGFTDTQYF; DNA: TGTGCCAGCAGCGTAGAGCCCTACTATACTAGAGCGGGGTTCACAGATACGCAGTATTTT
D: NA; size: NA; J: TRBJ1-1; V: TRBV6-1; CDR3: CASTSAPNTEAFF; DNA: TGTGCCAGCACCAGCGCCCCGAACACTGAAGCTTTCTTT
D: NA; size: few; J: TRBJ2-3; V: TRBV6-4; CDR3: CASSESQGRDTQYF; DNA: TGTGCCAGCAGTGAGAGTCAGGGAAGGGATACGCAGTATTTT
D: TRBD1; size: NA; J: TRBJ2-6; V: TRBV28; CDR3: CASSSQGTGANVLTF; DNA: TGTGCCAGCAGTTCACAGGGGACTGGGGCCAACGTCCTGACTTTC
D: NA; size: NA; J: TRBJ1-4; V: TRBV5-6; CDR3: CASSPGLNEKLFF; DNA: TGTGCCAGCAGCCCAGGACTCAATGAAAAACTGTTTTTT
D: TRBD1; size: NA; J: TRBJ1-5; V: TRBV6-6; CDR3: CASSYTRQGRVGAGHF; DNA: TGTGCCAGCAGTTACACCCGACAGGGGAGGGTCGGAGCAGGGCATTTT
D: NA; size: NA; J: TRBJ2-7; V: TRBV4-1; CDR3: CASSQGATSYEQYF; DNA: TGCGCCAGCAGCCAAGGGGCAACTTCCTACGAGCAGTACTTC
D: TRBD1; size: once; J: TRBJ2-7; V: TRBV7-7; CDR3: CASSSGGGQGANYYEQYF; DNA: TGTGCCAGCAGCTCCGGGGGAGGACAGGGGGCTAACTACTACGAGCAGTACTTC
D: TRBD2; size: NA; J: TRBJ2-7; V: TRBV4-3; CDR3: CASSQAFAGGTYEQYF; DNA: TGCGCCAGCAGCCAAGCCTTTGCGGGAGGGACCTACGAGCAGTACTTC
D: NA; size: NA; J: TRBJ1-2; V: TRBV11-2; CDR3: CASSLDPDTIYGYTF; DNA: TGTGCCAGCAGCTTAGATCCGGACACCATCTATGGCTACACCTTC
D: TRBD1; size: once; J: TRBJ2-1; V: TRBV7-9; CDR3: CASSSAMTGRDEQFF; DNA: TGTGCCAGCAGCTCCGCTATGACAGGGCGGGATGAGCAGTTCTTC
D: NA; size: NA; J: TRBJ1-1; V: TRBV18; CDR3: CASSPQLNTEAFF; DNA: TGTGCCAGCTCACCCCAATTGAACACTGAAGCTTTCTTT